This entry is about one T cell receptor beta chain. What it recognizes is unknown. Germline CDR1 and CDR2: SGHDN and FVKESK. V was cut by 5 bases and J by 0 bases, with 14 bases left in between. The CDR3 runs 15 residues. This sample stems from a study of blood T cells in healthy people across ages. The study, taken as a whole, reports: Naive CD4+ cell counts and diversity both ran higher in long-lived than in aged donors.

A J-beta primer mix and a sample-barcoded 5' primer were used in a second PCR of about 7 to 12 cycles. TCRdb reanalysed the 5' RACE reads using MiXCR and keeps one entry per CDR3 protein. The table lists around 800,000 distinct CDR3 sequences, 20% to 30% of them singletons. The sample was also reused in another study, on T cells of mothers and their children.

This TCR derives from a boy aged 5-17 years in good health. The rearrangement uses TRBV14 and TRBJ2-7, with D perhaps TRBD1 (6 bases). Sequencing used blood. CDR3 nucleotide sequence: TGTGCCAGCAGCGACCGGGACACGAGCTCCTACGAGCAGTACTTC. It encodes CASSDRDTSSYEQYF.